This T cell receptor beta chain was observed in a study of cytomegalovirus exposure and HLA in healthy donors. Across the whole study: Prior work identified around 110 million unique TCR beta sequences in some 180 million T cells. General study points: Trimming of TCR beta V- and J-genes showed a link, identified in a later analysis, to a missense DCLRE1C variant.

This clone showed up just once. The antigen is undetermined. Vbeta (60) and Jbeta (13) primers were used in the PCR. Profiling relied on immunoSEQ multiplex PCR, and the TCRdb table lists in-frame clones only, not all of them. The sample has around 150,000 clones; roughly 75% are singletons. This CDR3 is 11 amino acids long. CDR1 and CDR2 (germline): SGHDN, FVKESK. The trim removed 3 bases at V and 10 bases at J, leaving 0 bases unmatched. The TCR originated in a woman between 35 and 50 years old in good health and CMV-seropositive. The chain carries TRBV14 and TRBJ2-1; TRBD1 matches at 7 bases. The material sequenced was PBMCs. The CDR3 is CASSQDREQFF. As DNA, the CDR3 is TGTGCCAGCAGCCAGGACAGGGAGCAGTTCTTC.